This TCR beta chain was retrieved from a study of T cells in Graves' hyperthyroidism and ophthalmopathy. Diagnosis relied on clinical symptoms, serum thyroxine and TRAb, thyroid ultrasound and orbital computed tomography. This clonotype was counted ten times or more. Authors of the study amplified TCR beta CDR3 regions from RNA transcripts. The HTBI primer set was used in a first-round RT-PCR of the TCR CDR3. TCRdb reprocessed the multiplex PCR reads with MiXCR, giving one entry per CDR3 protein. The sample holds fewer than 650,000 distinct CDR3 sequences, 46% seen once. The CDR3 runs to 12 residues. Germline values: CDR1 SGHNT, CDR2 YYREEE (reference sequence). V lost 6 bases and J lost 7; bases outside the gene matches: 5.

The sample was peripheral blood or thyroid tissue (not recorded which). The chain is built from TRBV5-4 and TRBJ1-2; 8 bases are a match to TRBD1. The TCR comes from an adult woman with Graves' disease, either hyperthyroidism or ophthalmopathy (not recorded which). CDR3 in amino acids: CASTGQDSGYTF. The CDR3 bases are TGTGCCAGCACGGGACAGGATTCTGGCTACACCTTC.